This T cell receptor beta chain is drawn from a study of human T cells and chemical hapten exposure. Study-wide background: Among samples, TCR yields varied mainly because of small differences in pooled library volume. Study-level points and caveats: TCRs above 1 in 1000 frequency stayed constant with DPC sensitization.

On this clonotype: Its antigen remains unknown.

The library put unique molecular identifiers onto individual cDNA molecules. In the original workflow: Across samples, TCR counts had a median of around 100,000 and ranged from 23,224 to 690,600. TCRdb itself ran the RACE reads through MiXCR, one entry per CDR3 protein. The V and J calls shown here were made by TCRdb, not taken from the authors' results. The sample yields around 80,000 distinct CDR3 sequences, 7% to 9% seen once. Germline V gene data show CDR1 as SNHLY and CDR2 as FYNNEI. This CDR3 is built from 13 residues. V lost 6 bases and J lost 0, with 5 bases in between. Noted time point: healthy volunteer bleed at 6 weeks. The starting material, unfractionated whole blood, was used for total RNA extraction.

This clonotype was sampled from a male donor in good health. Some clones in this sample may be carry-over from other donors' samples. Sample: whole blood. The chain uses TRBV2 and TRBJ1-4; D remains unclear. CDR3: CASSAATNEKLFF. The CDR3 region has the DNA TGTGCCAGCAGCGCTGCAACTAATGAAAAACTGTTTTTT.